Each of the 9 T cell receptor beta chains below was sequenced from the same sample in a study of T cells in Graves' hyperthyroidism and ophthalmopathy. RNA transcripts served as the template for amplifying TCR beta CDR3 regions. Primed by the HTBI set, a first-round RT-PCR was run on the TCR CDR3. TCRdb called the multiplex PCR reads again in MiXCR, with one record for every CDR3 protein. Of 550,000 to 800,000 distinct CDR3 sequences listed, roughly 17% are singletons. Sequenced sample: blood. The receptors shown here come from a man in his forties or fifties with Graves' hyperthyroidism.

This clonotype was seen a few times. V is TRBV7-9 and J is TRBJ2-1; D gene unclear. The V and J ends lost 3 bases and 4 bases respectively, with 13 bases between them. Germline CDR1 SEHNR, CDR2 FQNEAQ (reference sequence). The CDR3 covers 15 residues. The CDR3 coding sequence is TGTGCCAGCAGCTTCCCCCCGCCGACGTACAATGAGCAGTTCTTC. It specifies CASSFPPPTYNEQFF.

This clonotype was seen ten or more times. The gene calls are TRBV9 and TRBJ1-1; unclear D gene. This CDR3 is built from 12 residues. The germline CDR1 and CDR2 sequences are SGDLS and YYNGEE. Trimming took 0 bases from V and 6 from J, leaving 6 bases between them. The CDR3 loop reads CASSVGGPEAFF. The CDR3, as DNA: TGTGCCAGCAGCGTAGGAGGGCCTGAAGCTTTCTTT.

This clonotype was counted ten times or more. The chain links TRBV2 to TRBJ2-1; D uncertain. V was trimmed by 2 bases and J by 0 bases, leaving 8 bases between them. There are 15 residues in the CDR3. Germline V CDR1 and CDR2: SNHLY, FYNNEI. CDR3 nucleotides: TGTGCCAGCAGTGAATTCAGCAGCTCCTACAATGAGCAGTTCTTC. Translating gives CASSEFSSSYNEQFF. Full variable domain (outside the CDR3, taken from reference TRBV2 and TRBJ2-1): EPEVTQTPSHQVTQMGQEVILRCVPISNHLYFYWYRQILGQKVEFLVSFYNNEISEKSEIFDDQFSVERPDGSNFTLKIRSTKLEDSAMYFCASSEFSSSYNEQFFGPGTRLTVL.

This clonotype was recorded at least ten times. The chain combines TRBV12-3 or TRBV12-4 with TRBJ1-1; the match to TRBD1 covers 8 bases. The CDR3 has 15 residues. Trimming cost V 7 bases and J 5 bases; bases outside gene matches: 12. This chain's CDR3 is CASNPGGQGGTEAFF. CDR3 nucleotides: TGTGCCAGCAACCCTGGCGGACAGGGAGGGACTGAAGCTTTCTTT.

The chain uses TRBV5-1 and TRBJ2-3; the match to TRBD1 covers 10 bases. This CDR3 is built from 16 residues. Per germline, CDR1 SGHRS and CDR2 YFSETQ. After removal of 4 bases from V and 5 bases from J, the junction contained 10 bases not matched to a gene. CDR3 DNA sequence: TGCGCCAGCAGCCTCCGACAGGGGGCCGTCGGAGATACGCAGTATTTT. It codes for CASSLRQGAVGDTQYF.

This clonotype has a count of ten or more. The chain has TRBV13 and TRBJ1-2; 7 bases fit TRBD1. This CDR3 region has 13 residues. The germline V gene encodes CDR1 PRHDT and CDR2 FYEKMQ (reference sequence). Unmatched junction bases numbered 6, after V lost 5 bases and J lost 6 bases. The CDR3 protein is CASSTLTGNGYTF. The CDR3 coding sequence is TGTGCCAGCAGCACTCTGACAGGGAATGGCTACACCTTC.

The chain carries TRBV5-6 and TRBJ1-2; no firm D call. CDR3 length: 16 amino acids. V lost 2 bases and J lost 0, with 14 bases in between. Germline V gene lookup returns CDR1 SGHDT and CDR2 YYEEEE. The CDR3 DNA follows: TGTGCCAGCAGCTTTGAGAGGGAAATTGCTAACTATGGCTACACCTTC. This codes for CASSFEREIANYGYTF.

In its sample, this clonotype was seen a few times. This chain links TRBV3-1 with TRBJ2-1; D might be TRBD2 (5 bases). The CDR3 loop spans 16 amino acids. Germline V gene sequence: CDR1 LGHDT, CDR2 YNNKEL (reference sequence). Trimming cost V 1 base and J 6 bases, with 16 bases left between them. The CDR3 sequence is CASSQVFEGTGNEQFF. The CDR3 region has the DNA TGTGCCAGCAGCCAAGTCTTTGAGGGCACGGGCAATGAGCAGTTCTTC.

V and J are TRBV4-1 and TRBJ2-1, with 7 bases matching TRBD2. Trimming removed 3 bases from V and 8 bases from J; junction bases left unmatched: 10. This CDR3 comprises 15 residues. Germline loops: CDR1 MGHRA, CDR2 YSYEKL. This chain's CDR3 is CASSHLGLAVYEQFF. The CDR3 nucleotides are TGCGCCAGCAGCCACCTCGGGCTAGCGGTCTATGAGCAGTTCTTC.